The T cell receptor beta chain under discussion was sequenced for a study of T cells in localized non-small cell lung cancer. Study-wide points: Of the top 100 tumor clones, median around 60 were in adjacent lung, approximately 29 among its top 100. Uninvolved adjacent lung, not tumor, had the highest T cell clonality.

V was clipped by 2 bases and J by 0 bases; unmatched bases: 4. Germline CDR1 reads LNHDA; CDR2 reads SQIVND (reference sequence). CDR3 length equals 16 residues. TCRdb's table, derived via immunoSEQ multiplex PCR, lists solely in-frame clones and lacks some. There are 31,000 or so clones in the sample; about 89% occur only once, and around 2.9% lies in the top ten. As regards this clone: Its antigen remains unidentified.

The sample in question was peripheral blood, obtained before any cancer treatment. The chain couples TRBV19 to TRBJ2-3; 8 bases map to TRBD1. This TCR derives from a female donor older than 55 with stage I lung adenocarcinoma. The CDR3 spells CASSIRTGTSTDTQYF. DNA for the CDR3: TGTGCCAGTAGTATAAGGACAGGGACTAGCACAGATACGCAGTATTTT.